The entry below gives a single T cell receptor (beta chain) sequence along with its context. Its antigen is unidentified. This sample was included in a study of cytomegalovirus exposure and HLA in healthy donors. Study-level points and caveats: Later, TCR association rates were found to vary by HLA locus, highest for DRB1 and lowest for HLA-C.

In the PCR, 60 Vbeta and 13 Jbeta primers were used. In the study's own analysis: Per a later analysis, the number of unique TCR beta chains was approximately 80 million, of which about 10 million were shared. The table came from immunoSEQ multiplex PCR; TCRdb's copy has only in-frame clones and leaves some out. V and J calls and clone size follow that table, whereas D and trimming were derived from the DNA. This sample contains some 84,000 clones. This CDR3 has 12 amino acids. Looked up from germline, CDR1 is SGHTA and CDR2 is FQGNSA. Trimming took 5 bases from V and 9 from J, leaving 11 bases between them.

The sequenced sample consisted of PBMCs. This chain uses TRBV7-2 with TRBJ2-4, with a tentative D call TRBD2 (5 bases). The receptor was derived from a man in his forties or fifties in good health and CMV-seronegative. DNA for the CDR3: TGTGCCAGCAGCGACACTCGGGGCATTCAGTACTTC. This sequence encodes CASSDTRGIQYF. The complete variable domain, with remaining parts taken from reference TRBV7-2 and TRBJ2-4, reads GAGVSQSPSNKVTEKGKDVELRCDPISGHTALYWYRQSLGQGLEFLIYFQGNSAPDKSGLPSDRFSAERTGGSVSTLTIQRTQQEDSAVYLCASSDTRGIQYFGAGTRLSVL.